This T cell receptor beta chain was sequenced for a study of neurological immune-mediated disorders. Concerning this clonotype: Its antigen is undetermined.

General study results and limits: Expansion of TCR clones was greatest in HTLV-1-associated myelopathy and smallest in multiple sclerosis, where it fell below that of healthy controls.

There are 14 residues in the CDR3. Unmatched junction bases numbered 4, after V lost 5 bases and J lost 5 bases. The germline gives CDR1 SGHTA, CDR2 FQGTGA. TCRdb reprocessed the 5' RACE reads with MiXCR, giving one entry per CDR3 protein. The data show 77,000 or so distinct CDR3 sequences, with 9.4% seen just once and about 1.7% held by the top ten. Sequencing was carried out using PBMCs. This chain connects TRBV7-3 to TRBJ2-1; TRBD2 aligns across 9 bases. This clonotype was obtained from a man aged 50-59 years in good health. In DNA form, the CDR3 reads TGTGCCAGCAGCCCGGGACTAGCTAACAATGAGCAGTTCTTC. This sequence encodes CASSPGLANNEQFF.